The sequence of this T cell receptor (beta chain) was determined in a study of T cell repertoires in cytomegalovirus infection. In the study overall: Evidence of both CMV infection and a matching HLA type came from public TCR beta signatures.

Each CDR3 protein is one row after TCRdb ran MiXCR on the reads. The sample has roughly 200,000 distinct CDR3 sequences, about a sixth seen once; the top ten hold 20% to 25%. CDR1 is SGHNT, CDR2 YENEEA, per germline. The CDR3 is 13 residues long. Trimming at V came to 5 bases and at J to 6 bases, leaving 3 bases not matched to a gene. This clonotype was seen more than once but under ten times. The target antigen is unknown. Study outcomes and limitations: It was HLA-C-restricted CMV-specific TCR beta clonotypes that dominated the response ex vivo. Pooled public TCR beta family frequency picked out CMV carriers with the relevant HLA.

This rearrangement joins TRBV11-3 to TRBJ2-2; TRBD1 matches 7 bases. The specimen sequenced was CD8+ T cells from PBMCs. This clonotype was sampled from a human donor in good health (CMV status not recorded). Some clones in this sample may be carry-over from other donors' samples. CDR3 amino acids: CASSQGTAGELFF. The CDR3 region has the DNA TGTGCCAGCAGCCAAGGGACAGCCGGGGAGCTGTTTTTT.